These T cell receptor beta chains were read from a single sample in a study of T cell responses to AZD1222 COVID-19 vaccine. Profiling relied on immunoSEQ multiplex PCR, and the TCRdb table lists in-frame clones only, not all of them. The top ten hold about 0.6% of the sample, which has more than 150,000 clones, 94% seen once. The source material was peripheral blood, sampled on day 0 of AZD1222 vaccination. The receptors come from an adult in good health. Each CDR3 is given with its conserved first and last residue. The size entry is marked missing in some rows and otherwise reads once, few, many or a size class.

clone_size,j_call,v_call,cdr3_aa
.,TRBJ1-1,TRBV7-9,CASSFQSPNTEAFF
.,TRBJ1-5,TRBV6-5,CASSYMASGPQHF
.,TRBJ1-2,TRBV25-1,CASSEIGQYGYTF
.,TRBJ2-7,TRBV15,CATRVPGQDEQYF
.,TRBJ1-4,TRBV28,CASSLVGGDTNEKLFF
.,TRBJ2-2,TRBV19,CASTEAGLPGELFF
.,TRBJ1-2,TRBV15,CATSRDLGTGSHGYTF
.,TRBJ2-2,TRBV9,CASSVESTQSGELFF
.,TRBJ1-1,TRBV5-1,CASSLASGGTEAFF
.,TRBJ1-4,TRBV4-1,CASSRAGQPNEKLFF
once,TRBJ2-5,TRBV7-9,CASQRFPQGRDETQYF
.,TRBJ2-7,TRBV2,CASSAGTGFYEQYF
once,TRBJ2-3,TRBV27,CASSPPGNTQYF
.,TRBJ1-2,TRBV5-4,CASSLLGGFGYTF
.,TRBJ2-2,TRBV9,CASRAGGNTGELFF
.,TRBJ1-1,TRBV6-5,CASSGFAGHTEAFF
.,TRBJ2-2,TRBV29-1,CSVAGGNGELFF
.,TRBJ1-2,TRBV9,CASSVVRSGYGYTF
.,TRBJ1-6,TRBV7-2,CASSLRSGSYNSPLHF
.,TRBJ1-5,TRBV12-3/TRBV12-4,CASEDRGNQPQHF
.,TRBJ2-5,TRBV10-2,CASRRGETQYF
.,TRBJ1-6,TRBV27,CASRLDRGVGSPLHF
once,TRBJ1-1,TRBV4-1,CASSNTPGTTEAFF
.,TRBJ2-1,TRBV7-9,CASSAGLAGGDKQFF
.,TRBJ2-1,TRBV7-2,CASSQSQTEQFF
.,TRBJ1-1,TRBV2,CASRVTANTEAFF
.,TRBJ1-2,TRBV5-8,CASSLESLFGLYGYTF
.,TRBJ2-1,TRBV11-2,CASSPVSDPSSYNEQFF
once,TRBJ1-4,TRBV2,CASTSGDDEKLFF
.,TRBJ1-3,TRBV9,CASSVEPFLQGGNTIYF
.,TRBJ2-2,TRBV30,CAWDQGGQTNTGELFF
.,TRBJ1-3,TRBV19,CASTPRGNTIYF
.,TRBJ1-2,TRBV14,CASSQDWRGGYTF
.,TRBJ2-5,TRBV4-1,CASSQWEGETQYF
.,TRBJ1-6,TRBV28,CASSSASGPRHSPLHF
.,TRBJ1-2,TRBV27,CASSITGTGWKDGYTF
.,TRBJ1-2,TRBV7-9,CASSSLYGYTF
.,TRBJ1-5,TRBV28,CASSFADQPQHF
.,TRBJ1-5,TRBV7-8,CASSSTPIGINQPQHF
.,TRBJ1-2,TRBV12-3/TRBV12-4,CASSLFQGYTF
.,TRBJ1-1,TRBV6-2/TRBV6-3,CASSYSSSTGAWRTEAFF
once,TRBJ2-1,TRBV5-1,CASSLAWGRVSYNEQFF
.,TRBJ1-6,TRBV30,CAWNIYNSPLHF
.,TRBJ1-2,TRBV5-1,CASTQEDEGYTF
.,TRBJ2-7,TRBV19,CASKGTGVLEQYF
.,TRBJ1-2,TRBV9,CASSVGSLKTGGYTF
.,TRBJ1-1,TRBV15,CATSRGRENTEAFF
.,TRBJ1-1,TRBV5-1,CASSSRTANTEAFF
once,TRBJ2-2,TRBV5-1,CATHDGNTGELFF
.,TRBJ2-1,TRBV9,CASSAPALGNYNEQFF
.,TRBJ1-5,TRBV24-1,CATNPYGQIINSNQPQHF
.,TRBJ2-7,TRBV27,CASSLASGRAHEQYF
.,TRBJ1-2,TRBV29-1,CSVGGQGIISYGYTF
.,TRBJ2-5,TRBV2,CASKTQETQYF
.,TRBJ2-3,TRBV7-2,CASSSGTSGTDTQYF